Included here is one T cell receptor (beta chain) sequence, with context. The clone's antigen remains unknown. No clone much larger than this one lies a single base away; base qualities are absent. This entry comes from a study of shared clonotypes between healthy human individuals (dated by TCRdb to about 2020). At the level of the whole study: A couple of women and a few men aged 18 to 49 years were included in the cohort. For each donor, CD4 naive and CD4 memory were each given three plates, CD8 naive was given two plates, and CD8 memory was given one plate. To increase sequencing depth and limit assay-specific biases, TCR repertoire library preparation and sequencing were carried out by different laboratories using diverse techniques. Per donor, leukapheresis produced somewhere between about 0.85 and 8.9 billion PBMCs. To estimate repertoire size and how much clonotypes are shared between individuals, the study performed deep sequencing of blood TCR repertoires from a few healthy adults.

Using the deep immunoSEQ assay, TCR CDR3 regions were amplified from genomic DNA by multiplex PCR. For each cell subset, the extracted genomic DNA was distributed evenly across all wells of several immunoSEQ 96-well plates, and each plate served as one replicate. For sorted subsets, 200 ng of genomic DNA, equivalent to 25,000 to 35,000 T cell genomes, went into each replicate PCR. Purified libraries were measured with a Qubit 3.0 fluorometer, size-checked on a Bioanalyzer 2100, and measured again with the KAPA Library Quantification kit. A separate single-read 150-cycle Illumina NextSeq 550 flow cell was used to sequence each immunoSEQ 96-well plate. In the original analysis: Because the immunoSEQ output held only junctional sequences and lacked quality scores, the filtering could not match the filtering applied to full-length reads. Sequences were annotated with PyIR, a Python wrapper for IgBLAST v1.9, using IMGT germline references to assign V/J genes and CDR3. Reads with weak V/J assignments (E-value above 1e-6), missing CDR3, stop codons, out-of-frame junctions, or ambiguous translated residues were removed. V3J clonotypes were defined as sequences sharing an identical inferred V gene, J gene, and CDR3 amino acid sequence. Percentage overlap between repertoires was computed as shared unique clonotypes divided by the size of the smaller repertoire. Richness of each repertoire was evaluated using RTK rarefaction, the Chao1 estimator, and Recon v2.1 estimates of unobserved clonotypes. For all TCRbeta clonotypes obtained by the gDNA method from several donors, generation probabilities were computed with OLGA. TCRdb re-hosts the immuneACCESS table, in-frame sequences only. Its copies lack some clones; in the studies checked, an unresolved V gene accounts for under half of them, and the cause for the rest is not known. V, J and clone size are those of that table, while D and trimming were read from the DNA. This sample lists about a million clones; 70% to 80% were detected once. The top ten constitute about 1.5% of the sample.

The donors were healthy, HIV-negative adults with no recently reported acute infections or vaccinations. Only Caucasian adults living in Nashville, Tennessee, USA were represented among the donors. Magnetic negative selection was used to enrich CD4+ T cells, after which naive cells were positively selected on CD45RA and the negative fraction became the memory subset. Blood was collected by leukapheresis, and PBMCs were isolated by Ficoll-Histopaque density gradient centrifugation and then cryopreserved in liquid nitrogen vapor phase. Purity and quantity of every magnetically sorted T cell population were checked by analytical flow cytometry. Genomic DNA was isolated from each sorted fraction and quantified by UV absorbance on a Nanodrop 2000c. The junction carries 14 bases between V and J, which are trimmed by 3 bases and 1 base respectively. From cysteine to phenylalanine, the CDR3 is 16 amino acids long. The only DNA kept is the CDR3, 48 bases in frame from the first base. According to the germline V gene, CDR1 reads SGHNT and CDR2 reads YENEEA.

The investigation overall reported the following: Incomplete sequencing was indicated by rarefaction of sorted-subset datasets, despite the large sequencing depth. Pairwise subsampling led to the expectation that sequencing depth would affect the degree of clonotype sharing among donors. Sampling was restricted to blood, and TCR repertoires in tissue are likely to differ from TCR repertoires in blood. Sharing across a handful of donors was observed for roughly 5% of naive CD4, over 3% of naive CD8, 2% to 2.5% of memory CD4, and about 0.4% of memory CD8 clonotypes. Larger estimated clonotype richness was generally found for naive subsets than for memory subsets. Higher generation probabilities were observed for clonotypes shared by all four sorted-subset donors than for non-shared clonotypes. The small number of donors limited the genetic and exposure-history diversity represented.

This TCR came from a man between 18 and 35 years old in good health. The sample taken for sequencing was memory CD4+ T cells sorted from blood. Read against the paper, the sample's cell subset or site label means: CD45RA-negative fraction. This receptor chain uses TRBV11-3 and TRBJ2-3, with the D assignment possibly TRBD1 or TRBD2, given 6 matching bases for each. Read as DNA, the sequence is TGTGCCAGCAGCTTGGTCGGGGGCACGGGCACAGATACGCAGTATTTT. This codes for CASSLVGGTGTDTQYF.